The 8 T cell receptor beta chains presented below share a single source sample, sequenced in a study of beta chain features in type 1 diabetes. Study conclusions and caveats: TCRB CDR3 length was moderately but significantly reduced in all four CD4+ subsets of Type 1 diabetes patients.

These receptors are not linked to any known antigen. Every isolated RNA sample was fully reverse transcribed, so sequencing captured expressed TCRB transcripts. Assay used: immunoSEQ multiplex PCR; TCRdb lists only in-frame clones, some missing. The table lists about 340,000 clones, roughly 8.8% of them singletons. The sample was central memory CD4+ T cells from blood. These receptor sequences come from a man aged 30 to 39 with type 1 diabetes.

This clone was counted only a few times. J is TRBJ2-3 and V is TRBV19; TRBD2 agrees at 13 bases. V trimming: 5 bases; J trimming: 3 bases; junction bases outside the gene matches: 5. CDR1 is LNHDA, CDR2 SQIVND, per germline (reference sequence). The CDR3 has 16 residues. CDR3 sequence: CASSPRTSGGTDTQYF. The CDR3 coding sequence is TGTGCCAGTAGTCCACGGACTAGCGGGGGTACAGATACGCAGTATTTT. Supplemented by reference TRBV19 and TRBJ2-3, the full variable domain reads DGGITQSPKYLFRKEGQNVTLSCEQNLNHDAMYWYRQDPGQGLRLIYYSQIVNDFQKGDIAEGYSVSREKKESFPLTVTSAQKNPTAFYLCASSPRTSGGTDTQYFGPGTRLTVL.

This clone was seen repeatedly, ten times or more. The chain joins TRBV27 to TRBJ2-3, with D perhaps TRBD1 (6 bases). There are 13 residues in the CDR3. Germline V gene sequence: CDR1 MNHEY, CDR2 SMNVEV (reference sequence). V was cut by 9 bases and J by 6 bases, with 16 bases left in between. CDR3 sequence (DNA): TGTGCCAGTAGCCACAGGGTAGGGGATACGCAGTATTTT. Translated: CASSHRVGDTQYF.

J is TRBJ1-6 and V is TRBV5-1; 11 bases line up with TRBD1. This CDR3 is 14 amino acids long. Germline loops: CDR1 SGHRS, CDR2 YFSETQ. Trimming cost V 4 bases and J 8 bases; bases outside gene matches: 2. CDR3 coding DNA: TGCGCCAGCAGCAAGGGACAGGGGGATTCACCCCTCCACTTT. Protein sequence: CASSKGQGDSPLHF.

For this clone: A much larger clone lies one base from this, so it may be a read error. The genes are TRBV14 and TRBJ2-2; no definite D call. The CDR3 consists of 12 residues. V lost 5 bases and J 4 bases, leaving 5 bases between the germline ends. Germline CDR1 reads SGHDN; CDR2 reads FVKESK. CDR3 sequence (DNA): TGTGCCAGCAGCTTGGTCACCGGGGAGCTGTTTTTT. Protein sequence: CASSLVTGELFF. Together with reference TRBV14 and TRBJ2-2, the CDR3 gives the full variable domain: EAGVTQFPSHSVIEKGQTVTLRCDPISGHDNLYWYRRVMGKEIKFLLHFVKESKQDESGMPNNRFLAERTGGTYSTLKVQPAELEDSGVYFCASSLVTGELFFGEGSRLTVL.

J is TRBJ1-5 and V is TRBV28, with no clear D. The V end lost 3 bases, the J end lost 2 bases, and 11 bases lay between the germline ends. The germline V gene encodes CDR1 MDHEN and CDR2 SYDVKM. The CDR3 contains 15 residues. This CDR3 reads CASSFAELGNQPQHF. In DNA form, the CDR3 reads TGTGCCAGCAGTTTCGCTGAGCTCGGCAATCAGCCCCAGCATTTT.

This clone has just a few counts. CDR3 coding DNA: TGCGCCAGCAGCCAACGCCCTGCTAGCGGGGGTCTAGATACGCAGTATTTT. Translating it yields CASSQRPASGGLDTQYF. V is TRBV4-3 and J is TRBJ2-3, with 10 bases matching TRBD2. Trimming took 2 bases from V and 5 from J; bases not matched to a gene: 10. The CDR3 is 17 amino acids. Germline-derived CDR1 and CDR2 are LGHNA and YSLEER.

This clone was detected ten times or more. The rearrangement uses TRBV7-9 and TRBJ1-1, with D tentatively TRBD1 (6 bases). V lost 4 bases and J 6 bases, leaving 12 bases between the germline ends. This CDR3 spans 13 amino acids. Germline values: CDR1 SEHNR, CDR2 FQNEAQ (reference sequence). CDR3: CASSSTGSAEAFF. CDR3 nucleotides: TGTGCCAGCAGCTCTACAGGGTCGGCTGAAGCTTTCTTT. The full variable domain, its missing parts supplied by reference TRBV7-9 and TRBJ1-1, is DTGVSQNPRHKITKRGQNVTFRCDPISEHNRLYWYRQTLGQGPEFLTYFQNEAQLEKSRLLSDRFSAERPKGSFSTLEIQRTEQGDSAMYLCASSSTGSAEAFFGQGTRLTVV.

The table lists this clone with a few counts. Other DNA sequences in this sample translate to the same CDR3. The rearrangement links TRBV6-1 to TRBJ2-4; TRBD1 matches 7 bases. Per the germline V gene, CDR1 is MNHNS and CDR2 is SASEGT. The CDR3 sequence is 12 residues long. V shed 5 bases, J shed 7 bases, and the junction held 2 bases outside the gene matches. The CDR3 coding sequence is TGTGCCAGCAGTAGACAGGGTAACATTCAGTACTTC. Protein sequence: CASSRQGNIQYF.